This T cell receptor (beta chain) is drawn from a study of long-term antiretroviral therapy in people with HIV. The assay used was immunoSEQ (version v3.0), run at survey level. Method: immunoSEQ multiplex PCR; TCRdb's copy keeps in-frame clones and lacks some. The table includes tens of thousands of clones, roughly 85% detected once. Trimming took 10 bases from V and 0 from J; bases not matched to a gene: 6. The CDR3 contains 15 residues. Germline CDR1 is KGHSH and CDR2 is LQKENI. The receptor was isolated from a man between 18 and 35 years old with HIV. The chain recombines TRBV18 with TRBJ1-3; 10 bases align to TRBD1. Sequenced here: unsorted PBMCs, sampled approximately 3.3 years after starting antiretroviral therapy. CDR3 residues: CATMDRGDSGNTIYF. CDR3 sequence (DNA): TGTGCCACCATGGACAGGGGGGACTCTGGAAACACCATATATTTT.